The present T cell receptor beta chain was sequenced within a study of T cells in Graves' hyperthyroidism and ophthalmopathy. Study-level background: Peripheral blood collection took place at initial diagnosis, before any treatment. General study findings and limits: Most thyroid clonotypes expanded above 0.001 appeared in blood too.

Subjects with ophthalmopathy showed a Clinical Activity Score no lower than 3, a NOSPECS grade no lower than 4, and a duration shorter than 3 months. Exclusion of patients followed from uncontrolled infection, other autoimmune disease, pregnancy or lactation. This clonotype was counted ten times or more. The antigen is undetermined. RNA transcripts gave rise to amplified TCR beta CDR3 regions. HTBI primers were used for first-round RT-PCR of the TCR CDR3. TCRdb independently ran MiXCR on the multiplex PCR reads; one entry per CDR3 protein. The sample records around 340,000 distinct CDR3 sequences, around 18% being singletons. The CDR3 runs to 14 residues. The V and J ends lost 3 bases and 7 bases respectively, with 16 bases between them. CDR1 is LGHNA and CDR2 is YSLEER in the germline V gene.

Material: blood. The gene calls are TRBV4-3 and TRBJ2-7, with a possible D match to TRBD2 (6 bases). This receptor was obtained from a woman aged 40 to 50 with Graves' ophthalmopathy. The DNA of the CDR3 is TGCGCCAGCAGCCAGAAAGGAGGGTCGGGGGAGCAGTACTTC. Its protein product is CASSQKGGSGEQYF.